The 11 T cell receptor beta chains presented below share a single source sample, sequenced in a study of patients and donors after allogeneic stem cell transplantation. TCRdb reprocessed the RT-PCR reads via MiXCR and lists one record per CDR3 protein. The table includes 150,000 or so distinct CDR3 sequences, 24% detected once. Input material: blood, either unsorted or a sorted T cell fraction (not recorded which). The receptors shown here come from a human donor who was either an allogeneic HSCT recipient or a stem cell or donor lymphocyte infusion donor (not recorded which). It is not recorded whose cells these are; they may come from a transplant donor.

V and J are TRBV5-1 and TRBJ1-6; a possible D gene is TRBD1 (5 bases). V lost 0 bases to trimming and J lost 9 bases, with 16 bases between them. This CDR3 is built from 16 residues. Germline CDR1 and CDR2: SGHRS and YFSETQ. CDR3: CASSLVRALQGSPLHF. Written as DNA, the CDR3 is TGCGCCAGCAGCTTGGTGCGGGCGCTCCAGGGTTCACCCCTCCACTTT.

The V gene is TRBV20-1, the J gene TRBJ2-3; 9 bases fit TRBD1. Trimming at V came to 1 base and at J to 0 bases, leaving 5 bases not matched to a gene. Germline CDR1 DFQATT, CDR2 SNEGSKA (reference sequence). This CDR3 has 16 residues. The CDR3 protein is CSARGGDRVSTDTQYF. The DNA for the CDR3 is TGCAGTGCTAGAGGAGGGGACAGGGTCAGCACAGATACGCAGTATTTT.

This clonotype was counted only a few times. The chain couples TRBV30 to TRBJ1-2, with TRBD1 as a possible D gene (6 bases). The CDR3 contains 13 residues. Germline CDR1 is GTSNPN and CDR2 is SVGIG (reference sequence). The V and J ends lost 0 bases and 7 bases respectively, with 12 bases between them. The CDR3 region is CAWSVRGGGGYTF. For the CDR3, the DNA is TGTGCCTGGAGTGTCAGGGGAGGTGGTGGCTACACCTTC.

This clonotype was observed a few times. V usage is TRBV20-1 and J usage is TRBJ2-7, with TRBD2 identical over 7 bases. CDR1 is DFQATT, CDR2 SNEGSKA, per germline (reference sequence). Unmatched junction bases numbered 11, after V lost 0 bases and J lost 0 bases. This CDR3 has 17 amino acids. The CDR3 loop is CSAREEGPSGTSYEQYF. The CDR3 DNA follows: TGCAGTGCTAGAGAAGAAGGCCCTAGCGGAACCTCCTACGAGCAGTACTTC.

In its sample, this clonotype was seen a few times. V usage is TRBV6-2 or TRBV6-3 and J usage is TRBJ1-5; D is perhaps TRBD1 (6 bases). V gave up 6 bases and J gave up 0 bases, with 18 bases separating them. Germline V gene sequence: CDR1 MNHEY, CDR2 SVGEGT. This CDR3 has 17 residues. CDR3 nucleotide sequence: TGTGCCAGCAGACTCACGCGGGGACAACATAGCAATCAGCCCCAGCATTTT. As protein: CASRLTRGQHSNQPQHF.

The V and J genes are TRBV2 and TRBJ1-2; no firm D call. The V end lost 3 bases, the J end lost 0 bases, and 17 bases lay between the germline ends. Looked up from germline, CDR1 is SNHLY and CDR2 is FYNNEI. The CDR3 has 17 amino acids. Here the CDR3 reads CASSEDPDVSTNYGYTF. The CDR3 DNA sequence: TGTGCCAGCAGTGAGGATCCGGACGTTTCGACTAACTATGGCTACACCTTC.

This clonotype was seen a handful of times. The rearrangement uses TRBV20-1 and TRBJ1-3; D gene unclear. The CDR3 spans 12 residues. CDR1 DFQATT and CDR2 SNEGSKA come from the germline V gene (reference sequence). V gave up 5 bases and J gave up 3 bases, with 8 bases separating them. The CDR3 reads CSAGQYGNTIYF. The CDR3 nucleotides are TGCAGTGCTGGTCAATATGGAAACACCATATATTTT.

The genes are TRBV12-3 or TRBV12-4 and TRBJ1-2; TRBD1 agrees at 8 bases. V was pared by 2 bases and J by 4 bases, with 6 bases of the junction left unmatched. The CDR3 has 15 amino acids. The CDR3 sequence: CASSLRRTGSYGYTF. The CDR3, as DNA: TGTGCCAGCAGTTTAAGGAGGACAGGGTCCTATGGCTACACCTTC.

This clonotype has a handful of counts. V gene TRBV28 combines with J gene TRBJ2-5; 8 bases fit TRBD1. CDR3 length equals 16 residues. CDR1 MDHEN and CDR2 SYDVKM come from the germline V gene. With 4 bases clipped from V and 5 bases from J, the junction kept 12 bases outside the gene matches. CDR3 coding DNA: TGTGCCAGCAGTTCCTCGCCACGGGACAGGAGGGAGACCCAGTACTTC. Its translation: CASSSSPRDRRETQYF.

Many counts were recorded for this clonotype. The chain uses TRBV20-1 and TRBJ2-7; D is unclear. Germline V gene sequence: CDR1 DFQATT, CDR2 SNEGSKA (reference sequence). V gave up 2 bases and J gave up 0 bases, with 5 bases separating them. This CDR3 spans 12 amino acids. CDR3 bases: TGCAGTGCTAGAAGGGACTCCTACGAGCAGTACTTC. It specifies CSARRDSYEQYF.

The table lists this clonotype with a count of one. V gene TRBV3-1 combines with J gene TRBJ2-1, with TRBD2 as a possible D gene (5 bases). Between the trimmed V and J ends, which lost 4 bases and 2 bases, there was a span of 12 bases. Germline V gives CDR1 LGHDT, CDR2 YNNKEL (reference sequence). The CDR3 extends over 15 amino acids. The CDR3 sequence: CASSPSQRAYNEQFF. DNA of the CDR3: TGTGCCAGCAGCCCTTCCCAGAGGGCCTACAATGAGCAGTTCTTC.